A selection of T cell receptor beta chains follows, all from one sample in a study of T cells in Graves' hyperthyroidism and ophthalmopathy. TCRdb recomputed calls from the multiplex PCR reads with MiXCR, one row per CDR3 protein. The sample holds a few hundred thousand distinct CDR3 sequences, 13% to 15% seen once. The sequenced sample was blood. These receptors all come from a woman aged 55-69 years with Graves' ophthalmopathy. The conserved cysteine and the conserved F or W are not part of the CDR3 here.

ATSRLNSGRSYEQY	TRBV15	TRBJ2-7
ASMDHRGATLSYEQY	TRBV28	TRBJ2-7
ASSTTSGGRFPDTQY	TRBV11-2	TRBJ2-3
ASTRGTTNEKLF	TRBV4-1	TRBJ1-4
SARGGDEKLF	TRBV20-1	TRBJ1-4
SATSGVGVGTYEQY	TRBV20-1	TRBJ2-7
ASSPEGPASGGHEQY	TRBV13	TRBJ2-7
ASTKLAKEQF	TRBV12-3/TRBV12-4	TRBJ2-1
ASSIYSTATGELF	TRBV19	TRBJ2-2
AILPDGGGRRNEQF	TRBV10-3	TRBJ2-1
ASSSSGTGFREQY	TRBV28	TRBJ2-7
DVSGGLEQY	TRBV7-3	TRBJ2-7
ASSGGGRGLQY	TRBV5-6	TRBJ2-3
ASSFEGKDYGYT	TRBV5-1	TRBJ1-2
ASSLEGLAGRPYNEQF	TRBV5-1	TRBJ2-1